The clone carrying this T cell receptor beta chain was found a few times. Its specificity is unknown. cDNA libraries of TCR beta carried unique molecular identifiers. T cells, about 0.95 to 11 million of them, yielded 500,000 to 600,000 cDNA molecules. From the PCR reads, TCRdb called clonotypes with MiXCR, one entry per CDR3 protein. The profile shows around 400,000 distinct CDR3 sequences, 30% to 45% of them singletons. CDR3 size: 16 residues. The ends were cut back, 2 bases at V and 1 base at J, with 12 bases in the middle. The germline V gene has CDR1 SGHTA and CDR2 FQGNSA. These data originate in a study of post-analysis software for immune sequencing data. Study information: As for disease course, relapsing-remitting, secondary progressive and progressive-relapsing multiple sclerosis were all included.

Points from the study as a whole: Included in a set of five TRBV segments more frequent in patients than controls were TRBV5-6, TRBV5-1 and TRBV20-1. Multiple sclerosis was associated with a significant reduction in normalized Chao1 diversity relative to controls. F measure grouped same-batch samples tightly together.

The clonotype was recovered from a girl aged 10 to 17 with multiple sclerosis. The chain combines TRBV7-2 with TRBJ1-5, with D tentatively TRBD1 (6 bases). The sample taken for sequencing was blood. In DNA, the CDR3 is TGTGCCAGCAGCTTATCAGGGGCGACGAGCAATCAGCCCCAGCATTTT. Protein sequence: CASSLSGATSNQPQHF.